This TCR beta chain emerged from a study of blood T cell repertoires in COVID-19. At the level of the study: Collection of acute and convalescent COVID-19 samples took place in the United States, Italy and Spain. Sample material is recorded as cDNA or gDNA derived from T cells, B-cell-depleted T cells, or PBMCs.

Participant-reported clinical history was the basis for cohort assignment. The table came from immunoSEQ multiplex PCR; TCRdb's copy has only in-frame clones and leaves some out. The data show around 390,000 clones, with 80% to 90% seen just once and roughly a tenth held by the top ten. The sample comprised PBMCs or T cells enriched from blood (not recorded which). The receptor comes from a woman in her 50s who had recovered from COVID-19.

The CDR3 reads CASSLGTENSPLHF. The CDR3 coding sequence is TGTGCCAGCAGTTTAGGGACAGAGAATTCACCCCTCCACTTT. The chain carries TRBV5-6 and TRBJ1-6, with TRBD1 matching over 7 bases. CDR1 and CDR2 (germline): SGHDT, YYEEEE. Germline trimming cut 5 bases from V and 7 bases from J; bases unmatched to any gene: 6. The CDR3 has 14 residues.